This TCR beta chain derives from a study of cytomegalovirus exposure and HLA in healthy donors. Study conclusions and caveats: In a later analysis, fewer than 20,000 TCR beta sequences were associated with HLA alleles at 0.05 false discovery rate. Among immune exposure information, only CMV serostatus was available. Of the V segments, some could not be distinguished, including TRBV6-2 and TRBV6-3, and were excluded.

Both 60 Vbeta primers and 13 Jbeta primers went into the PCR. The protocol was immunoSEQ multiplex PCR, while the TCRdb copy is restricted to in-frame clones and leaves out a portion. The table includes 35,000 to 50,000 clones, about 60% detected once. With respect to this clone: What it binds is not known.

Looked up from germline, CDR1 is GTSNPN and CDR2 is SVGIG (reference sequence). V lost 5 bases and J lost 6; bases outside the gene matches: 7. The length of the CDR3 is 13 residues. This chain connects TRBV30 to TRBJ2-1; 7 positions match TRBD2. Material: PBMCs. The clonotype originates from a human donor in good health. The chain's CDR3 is CAWALGTTNEQFF. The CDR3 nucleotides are TGTGCCTGGGCCCTTGGGACTACCAATGAGCAGTTCTTC.